This T cell receptor beta chain was identified in a study of shared clonotypes between healthy human individuals (dated by TCRdb to about 2020). About the full investigation: A couple of women and a few men aged 18 to 49 years were included in the cohort. Per donor, three plates each were used for CD4 naive and CD4 memory, two for CD8 naive, and one for CD8 memory. To estimate repertoire size and how much clonotype sharing occurs between individuals, the study deeply sequenced the blood TCR repertoires of about 5 healthy adults. To increase sequencing depth and limit assay-specific biases, different laboratories used diverse techniques to prepare libraries and sequence TCR repertoires. Each donor's leukapheresis produced roughly between roughly 0.9 and 9 billion PBMCs.

What the authors observed across the whole study: Larger estimated clonotype richness was generally found for naive subsets than for memory subsets. When several donors were compared, the shared fraction of clonotypes was about 5.5% for naive CD4, more than 3% for naive CD8, about 2.4% for memory CD4, and 0.35% to 0.5% for memory CD8. Compared with non-shared clonotypes, the clonotypes found in all four sorted-subset donors had higher generation probabilities. Because the study included only a small number of donors, the genetic and exposure-history diversity represented was limited. Even with the large sequencing depth, rarefaction of the sorted-subset datasets indicated that sequencing was incomplete. Pairwise subsampling indicated that sequencing depth was expected to affect the degree of clonotype sharing among donors. Sampling was restricted to blood, and TCR repertoires in tissues likely differ from the TCR repertoires found in blood.

In its sample, this clone was seen many times. No antigen is known for it. No base-level quality is on record; no much larger clone is a single base apart. Using the deep immunoSEQ assay, TCR CDR3 regions were amplified from genomic DNA by multiplex PCR. For each cell subset, the extracted genomic DNA was distributed evenly across all wells of several immunoSEQ 96-well plates, and each plate served as one replicate. Each replicate PCR for sorted subsets received 150 to 250 ng genomic DNA, equal to tens of thousands of T cell genomes. Purified libraries were measured with a Qubit 3.0 fluorometer, size-checked on a Bioanalyzer 2100, and measured again with the KAPA Library Quantification kit. Each immunoSEQ 96-well plate was sequenced on its own single-read 150-cycle Illumina NextSeq 550 flow cell. The paper's data handling went like this. The immunoSEQ output contained only junctional sequences without quality scores, so filtering could not match that applied to full-length reads. To assign V/J genes and CDR3, sequences were annotated using PyIR, a Python wrapper for IgBLAST v1.9, with IMGT germline references. Reads were removed for weak V/J assignments (E-value above 1e-6), missing CDR3, stop codons, out-of-frame junctions, or ambiguous translated residues. A V3J clonotype was defined by an identical inferred V gene, J gene, and CDR3 amino acid sequence. The percentage overlap between two repertoires was calculated by dividing the number of shared unique clonotypes by the size of the smaller repertoire. Three approaches were used to assess repertoire richness: RTK rarefaction, the Chao1 estimator, and Recon v2.1 estimates of unobserved clonotypes. Generation probabilities for all TCRbeta clonotypes obtained by the gDNA method from a handful of donors were computed using OLGA. TCRdb provides this immuneACCESS table in a form limited to in-frame rearrangements. Some clones are lacking; in checked studies, under half of them reflect an unresolved V gene, and why the rest are absent is not known. The V and J calls and clone size are taken from that table; D and trimming were inferred from the DNA. This sample gives over 150,000 clones in total; around 63% of them show up just once. The ten largest clones represent more than 9% of the sample.

The germline V gene provides CDR1 MGHDK and CDR2 SYGVNS. Its CDR3 holds 16 amino acids, cysteine through phenylalanine. Just CDR3 DNA is preserved here, 48 bases in frame from base 1. Trimming costs V 1 base and J 4 bases, and their ends lie 13 bases apart. The donors were healthy, HIV-negative adults with no recently reported acute infections or vaccinations. Every donor was a Caucasian adult living in Nashville, Tennessee, USA. CD4+ T cells were enriched by magnetic negative selection; naive cells were then positively selected on CD45RA, and the negative fraction formed the memory subset. Blood was collected by leukapheresis, and PBMCs were isolated by Ficoll-Histopaque density gradient centrifugation and then cryopreserved in liquid nitrogen vapor phase. Purity and quantity of every magnetically sorted T cell population were checked by analytical flow cytometry. From each sorted fraction, genomic DNA was isolated and quantified by UV absorbance on a Nanodrop 2000c.

This clonotype was sampled from a man aged 25 to 45 in good health. Sequenced sample: memory CD4+ T cells sorted from blood. The sample's cell subset or site label, in plain terms: CD45RA-negative fraction. Recombination linked TRBV25-1 to TRBJ2-2, with no reliable assignment of the D segment. The CDR3 reads CASSESASIFTGELFF. The sequence in DNA is TGTGCCAGCAGTGAATCCGCCAGCATATTCACCGGGGAGCTGTTTTTT.